The present TCR beta chain was sequenced within a study of T cells in localized non-small cell lung cancer. Produced via immunoSEQ multiplex PCR; TCRdb's table is partial and in-frame only. The table includes roughly 2,500 clones, 25% to 35% detected once. General study findings and limits: Tumor trailed uninvolved adjacent lung in T cell clonality, which peaked there. Adjacent lung was found to contain a median roughly 60 of the top 100 tumor clones.

In its sample, this clone ranks as large (0.1 to 1%). Antigen: not known. The length of the CDR3 is 14 residues. The germline CDR1 and CDR2 sequences are MNHGY and SAAAGT. V trimming: 6 bases; J trimming: 12 bases; junction bases outside the gene matches: 10. The rearrangement uses TRBV6-8 and TRBJ1-6, with 8 bases identical to TRBD1. The starting material was lung tumor tissue, obtained before any cancer treatment. The receptor was isolated from a man aged 35 to 69 with stage III squamous cell lung carcinoma. Written as DNA, the CDR3 is TGTGCCAGCAGCAAGACAGGGGCATCGAGACCCCTCCACTTT. This sequence encodes CASSKTGASRPLHF.